This TCR beta chain emerged from a study of control samples from healthy donors and cancer patients. Here immunoSEQ multiplex PCR was the method, and the copy in TCRdb shows in-frame clones only, minus some. The sample includes over 15,000 clones, around 84% of them seen just once. This CDR3 has 14 residues. The V and J ends lost 0 bases and 4 bases respectively, with 7 bases between them. CDR1 is SGDLS, CDR2 YYNGEE, per germline. The chain couples TRBV9 to TRBJ2-2; TRBD2 is a possible D gene (5 bases). The receptor's source is a woman aged 70 to 79 with colorectal cancer. Input material: PBMCs. CDR3 sequence (DNA): TGTGCCAGCAGCGTAGCCGGGGTCACCGGGGAGCTGTTTTTT. Encoded protein: CASSVAGVTGELFF.